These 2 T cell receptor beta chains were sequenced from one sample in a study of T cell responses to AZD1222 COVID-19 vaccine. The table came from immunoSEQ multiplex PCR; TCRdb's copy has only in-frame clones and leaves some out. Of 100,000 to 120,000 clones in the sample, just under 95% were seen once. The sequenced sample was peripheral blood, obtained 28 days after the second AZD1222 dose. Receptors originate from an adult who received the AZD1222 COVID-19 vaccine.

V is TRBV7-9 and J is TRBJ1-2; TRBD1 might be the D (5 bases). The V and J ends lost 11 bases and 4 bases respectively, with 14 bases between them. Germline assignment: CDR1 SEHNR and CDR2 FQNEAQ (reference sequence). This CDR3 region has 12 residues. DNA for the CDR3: TGTGCCGGATCCGGGGCATCCTATGGCTACACCTTC. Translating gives CAGSGASYGYTF. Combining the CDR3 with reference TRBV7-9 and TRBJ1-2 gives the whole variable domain DTGVSQNPRHKITKRGQNVTFRCDPISEHNRLYWYRQTLGQGPEFLTYFQNEAQLEKSRLLSDRFSAERPKGSFSTLEIQRTEQGDSAMYLCAGSGASYGYTFGSGTRLTVV.

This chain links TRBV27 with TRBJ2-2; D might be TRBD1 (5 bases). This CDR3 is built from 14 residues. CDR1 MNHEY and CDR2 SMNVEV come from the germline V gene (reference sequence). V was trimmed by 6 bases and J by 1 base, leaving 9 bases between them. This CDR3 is CASRRGQNTGELFF. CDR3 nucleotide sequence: TGTGCCAGCAGAAGAGGACAGAACACCGGGGAGCTGTTTTTT.